What follows are 3 T cell receptor beta chains derived from one specimen sequenced in a study of cytomegalovirus exposure and HLA in healthy donors. 60 Vbeta and 13 Jbeta primers were used in PCR. Measured with immunoSEQ multiplex PCR; TCRdb has only the in-frame clones, and not every one. The table has tens of thousands of clones, around 84% seen once. Sequenced input: PBMCs. The receptors were sampled from a woman aged 35 to 49 in good health and CMV-seronegative.

The chain recombines TRBV5-6 with TRBJ2-7, with TRBD1 as a possible D gene (6 bases). Trimming cost V 0 bases and J 0 bases, with 10 bases left between them. This CDR3 contains 15 residues. CDR1 and CDR2 from the germline V gene are SGHDT and YYEEEE. The CDR3 sequence is CASSLGTGYSYEQYF. CDR3 nucleotide sequence: TGTGCCAGCAGCTTGGGAACAGGGTACTCCTACGAGCAGTACTTC.

The rearrangement links TRBV7-3 to TRBJ2-1; D uncertain. The germline V gene has CDR1 SGHTA and CDR2 FQGTGA. The CDR3 runs 12 residues. V dropped 5 bases and J dropped 12 bases, with 14 bases sitting between them. CDR3 sequence reads: CASSMGAGVQFF. CDR3 bases: TGTGCCAGCAGCATGGGCGCCGGCGTGCAGTTCTTC.

This rearrangement joins TRBV7-9 to TRBJ2-1; no reliable D call. The CDR3 runs to 12 residues. CDR1 is SEHNR and CDR2 is FQNEAQ in the germline V gene (reference sequence). Trimming shortened V by 5 bases and J by 1 base, and 3 bases separated the two germline ends. CDR3 sequence reads: CASSPSYNEQFF. DNA for the CDR3: TGTGCCAGCAGCCCTTCCTACAATGAGCAGTTCTTC.